This T cell receptor (beta chain) was documented in a study of cytomegalovirus exposure and HLA in healthy donors. Study-wide findings and caveats: In a later analysis, productive TCRs from donors in an Asian-associated ancestry cluster reportedly carried fewer N-insertions than the cohort mean.

Per the germline V gene, CDR1 is KGHSH and CDR2 is LQKENI. This CDR3 contains 21 residues. V was pared by 2 bases and J by 2 bases, with 29 bases between. Only a few counts were recorded for this clone. Its matching antigen is unknown. Primers: 60 Vbeta forward and 13 Jbeta reverse. Profiled with immunoSEQ multiplex PCR; TCRdb holds only in-frame clones, not every one. The sample includes 95,000 to 150,000 clones, roughly 78% of them seen just once. This TCR was recovered from a man younger than 45 in good health and CMV-seropositive. The chain uses TRBV18 and TRBJ2-3, with D possibly TRBD2 on 7 matching bases. The sample consisted of PBMCs. The CDR3 DNA reads TGTGCCAGCTCACCAAGGGGGGGCATCCGCGACAGTGTGGGGACCACAGATACGCAGTATTTT. Its translation is CASSPRGGIRDSVGTTDTQYF.